This T cell receptor (beta chain) was captured in a study of blood T cell repertoires in COVID-19. Sequenced by immunoSEQ multiplex PCR; TCRdb stores in-frame clones only, minus some. The sample contains nearly 60,000 clones, around 90% of which appear only once. The CDR3 has 17 amino acids. Trimming took 3 bases from V and 1 from J; bases not matched to a gene: 6. Germline lookup yields CDR1 SEHNR and CDR2 FQNEAQ (reference sequence). The sequenced sample was peripheral blood. The receptor was isolated from a man in his sixties with active COVID-19. V is TRBV7-9 and J is TRBJ2-3; the match to TRBD2 covers 11 bases. Written as DNA, the CDR3 is TGTGCCAGCAGCTTCTGGAGGGGACTAGCGGGCACAGATACGCAGTATTTT. It codes for CASSFWRGLAGTDTQYF.